Below, 28 T cell receptor beta chains from the same sample are listed, as sequenced in a study of blood T cell repertoires in COVID-19. This table comes from immunoSEQ multiplex PCR, and its TCRdb copy is limited to in-frame clones, with some not included. Of about 170,000 clones listed, 84% were seen once; the top ten hold around 15%. The sequenced sample consisted of PBMCs or T cells enriched from blood (not recorded which). The receptor source for this set is a man aged 50 or older who had recovered from COVID-19.

V and J are TRBV11-2 and TRBJ1-6, with D unclear. CDR3 length: 16 amino acids. Trimming cost V 3 bases and J 5 bases, with 14 bases left between them. The germline V gene has CDR1 SGHAT and CDR2 FQNNGV. CDR3 nucleotides: TGTGCCAGCAGCTTGGTCAGGAGGAGGCATAATTCACCCCTCCACTTT. It yields the protein CASSLVRRRHNSPLHF.

This clone appeared a single time. The chain carries TRBV5-4 and TRBJ1-1; D possibly corresponds to TRBD1 (5 bases). Germline CDR1 reads SGHNT; CDR2 reads YYREEE (reference sequence). CDR3 length: 13 residues. Trimming left V 4 bases short and J 6 bases short, with 13 bases between. Here the CDR3 DNA reads TGTGCCAGCAGCCTACGGGGGGGACCTGAAGCTTTCTTT. This codes for CASSLRGGPEAFF.

As regards this clone: The junction does not match germline at one end; this may be a read error. The chain couples TRBV12-3 or TRBV12-4 to TRBJ1-5, with D unresolved. This CDR3 is 12 amino acids long. The CDR3 DNA follows: TGTGCCAGTAGTTTAGACTATCAGCCCCAGCATTTT. Translated, it gives CASSLDYQPQHF.

The chain has TRBV5-8 and TRBJ1-2; 11 nucleotides line up with TRBD1. J gave up 6 bases and V 5 bases, and 3 bases lay outside the gene matches. Germline values: CDR1 SGHTS, CDR2 YDEGEE. This CDR3 comprises 13 residues. CDR3 nucleotide sequence: TGTGCCAGCAGGCGGACAGGGGGCAATGGCTACACCTTC. Encoded protein: CASRRTGGNGYTF.

The V gene is TRBV2, the J gene TRBJ2-3, with TRBD1 identical over 7 bases. CDR3 size: 15 residues. Per germline, CDR1 SNHLY and CDR2 FYNNEI. J gave up 1 base and V 3 bases, and 4 bases lay outside the gene matches. CDR3 sequence reads: CASSDQGVRTDTQYF. The CDR3 bases are TGTGCCAGCAGTGACCAGGGGGTTCGCACAGATACGCAGTATTTT.

Only a few counts were recorded for this clone. The V call is TRBV2, the J call TRBJ1-5; 8 nucleotides agree with TRBD1. This CDR3 has 13 residues. The V gene end was trimmed by 6 bases and the J gene end by 5 bases; junction bases not matched to a gene: 3. The germline V gene has CDR1 SNHLY and CDR2 FYNNEI. CDR3 sequence reads: CASREDRDQPQHF. For the CDR3, the DNA is TGTGCCAGCAGGGAGGACAGGGATCAGCCCCAGCATTTT.

The chain joins TRBV27 to TRBJ1-1; 9 nucleotides match TRBD1. Germline V gene data show CDR1 as MNHEY and CDR2 as SMNVEV (reference sequence). The CDR3 runs 15 residues. V lost 5 bases, J lost 13 bases, and 17 bases stayed unmatched. CDR3 bases: TGTGCCAGCAGTCCCCTAGACCGACCGGGACAGGGTGTTTTCTTT. It translates to CASSPLDRPGQGVFF.

The chain uses TRBV5-6 and TRBJ2-5, with 8 bases aligning to TRBD1. The V gene's germline CDR1 is SGHDT and CDR2 YYEEEE. The CDR3 has 14 amino acids. V was pared by 5 bases and J by 5 bases, with 8 bases of the junction left unmatched. Here the CDR3 DNA reads TGTGCCAGCAGATTGACAGGGGACGGGGAGACCCAGTACTTC. This translates into CASRLTGDGETQYF.

In DNA form, the CDR3 reads TGTGCCAGCAGTGAAGCCATAGGGGGCCTTAATGAAAAACTGTTTTTT. It is translated as CASSEAIGGLNEKLFF. This chain connects TRBV6-1 to TRBJ1-4, with 7 positions matching TRBD1. J was trimmed by 4 bases and V by 0 bases; bases with no gene match: 5. The CDR3 covers 16 residues. In germline, CDR1 is MNHNS, CDR2 SASEGT.

V usage is TRBV19 and J usage is TRBJ2-7, with TRBD2 matching over 8 bases. Germline loops: CDR1 LNHDA, CDR2 SQIVND (reference sequence). With 3 bases clipped from V and 4 bases from J, the junction kept 5 bases outside the gene matches. The CDR3 has 14 amino acids. Written as DNA, the CDR3 is TGTGCCAGTAGTATCACTAGCGGTTCTTACGAGCAGTACTTC. The encoded protein is CASSITSGSYEQYF.

V usage is TRBV5-1 and J usage is TRBJ1-6; TRBD1 matches at 10 bases. CDR1 is SGHRS and CDR2 is YFSETQ in the germline V gene. This CDR3 region has 15 residues. Trimming at V came to 5 bases and at J to 7 bases, leaving 6 bases not matched to a gene. CDR3 amino acids: CASRAGTGENSPLHF. The CDR3 DNA follows: TGCGCCAGCAGGGCCGGGACAGGGGAAAATTCACCCCTCCACTTT. The full variable domain, its missing parts supplied by reference TRBV5-1 and TRBJ1-6, is KAGVTQTPRYLIKTRGQQVTLSCSPISGHRSVSWYQQTPGQGLQFLFEYFSETQRNKGNFPGRFSGRQFSNSRSEMNVSTLELGDSALYLCASRAGTGENSPLHFGNGTRLTVT.

The chain carries TRBV6-5 and TRBJ1-2, with 9 bases aligning to TRBD1. This CDR3 spans 15 amino acids. Germline V CDR1 and CDR2: MNHEY, SVGAGI. V was clipped by 4 bases and J by 8 bases; unmatched bases: 11. The CDR3, as DNA: TGTGCCAGCAGTTTTACGGCACAGGGGGCGTCGGGCTACACCTTC. It encodes CASSFTAQGASGYTF.

The J gene is TRBJ1-1, the V gene TRBV27; no firm D call. The germline CDR1 and CDR2 sequences are MNHEY and SMNVEV (reference sequence). The length of the CDR3 is 14 residues. The V gene lost 5 bases and the J gene lost 0 bases, with 10 bases spanning the gap. The CDR3 protein is CASSTAGVNTEAFF. CDR3 in DNA: TGTGCCAGCAGTACCGCCGGAGTGAACACTGAAGCTTTCTTT.

The chain links TRBV5-6 to TRBJ1-5, with D unclear. The V gene's germline CDR1 is SGHDT and CDR2 YYEEEE. This CDR3 has 18 residues. The V gene lost 0 bases and the J gene lost 2 bases, with 18 bases spanning the gap. The CDR3: CASSLGIQTPGGNQPQHF. In DNA form, the CDR3 reads TGTGCCAGCAGCTTGGGTATTCAAACTCCCGGGGGCAATCAGCCCCAGCATTTT.

The chain links TRBV5-6 to TRBJ2-3; tentatively, D is TRBD1 (5 bases). Germline V lookup: CDR1 SGHDT, CDR2 YYEEEE. V lost 2 bases and J 0 bases, leaving 19 bases between the germline ends. This CDR3 spans 18 amino acids. The CDR3: CASSFITGQSTSTDTQYF. As DNA, the CDR3 is TGTGCCAGCAGCTTTATTACTGGACAATCTACTAGCACAGATACGCAGTATTTT.

The V gene is TRBV19, the J gene TRBJ2-7, with a tentative D call TRBD1 (6 bases). V lost 2 bases and J lost 7, with 15 bases in between. The CDR3 is 14 amino acids. Germline V gene lookup returns CDR1 LNHDA and CDR2 SQIVND (reference sequence). The CDR3 region is CASSISGVLREQYF. The DNA for the CDR3 is TGTGCCAGTAGTATATCAGGGGTGCTGAGGGAGCAGTACTTC. Complete variable domain (other parts from reference TRBV19 and TRBJ2-7): DGGITQSPKYLFRKEGQNVTLSCEQNLNHDAMYWYRQDPGQGLRLIYYSQIVNDFQKGDIAEGYSVSREKKESFPLTVTSAQKNPTAFYLCASSISGVLREQYFGPGTRLTVT.

V and J are TRBV3-1 (or the pseudogene TRBV3-2) and TRBJ1-1, with D unresolved. This CDR3 spans 14 amino acids. The V gene's germline CDR1 is LGHDT and CDR2 YNNKEL (reference sequence). Trimming took 2 bases from V and 2 from J, leaving 9 bases between them. The chain's CDR3 is CASSQLYKNTEAFF. Written as DNA, the CDR3 is TGTGCCAGCAGCCAACTTTACAAAAACACTGAAGCTTTCTTT.

V is TRBV2 and J is TRBJ1-4, with a weak D call TRBD1 (6 bases). The CDR3 runs to 16 residues. V was shortened by 8 bases and J by 6 bases, with 22 bases between the two germline ends. Germline V gene lookup returns CDR1 SNHLY and CDR2 FYNNEI. CDR3 nucleotide sequence: TGTGCCAGCGTAGGGCGCGTAAGGGGGTTGGATGAAAAACTGTTTTTT. It yields the protein CASVGRVRGLDEKLFF.

The chain joins TRBV5-4 to TRBJ1-1, with 7 bases matching TRBD1. The V gene end was trimmed by 3 bases and the J gene end by 0 bases; junction bases not matched to a gene: 2. In germline, CDR1 is SGHNT, CDR2 YYREEE (reference sequence). The CDR3 totals 14 residues. This CDR3 reads CASSSGQLNTEAFF. The CDR3 DNA sequence: TGTGCCAGCAGCTCGGGACAGTTGAACACTGAAGCTTTCTTT.

The chain carries TRBV6-5 and TRBJ1-2; TRBD1 agrees at 12 bases. The germline gives CDR1 MNHEY, CDR2 SVGAGI. The J segment lost 6 bases and the V segment lost 5 bases, leaving 7 bases of the junction unmatched. CDR3 length: 15 residues. CDR3 nucleotide sequence: TGTGCCAGCAGTCTGCCGGGACAGGGGGCGGATGGCTACACCTTC. This translates into CASSLPGQGADGYTF.

The rearrangement links TRBV5-4 to TRBJ2-2; 12 bases map to TRBD2. V shed 4 bases and J 4 bases; nucleotides not matched to a gene: 5. Germline CDR1 SGHNT, CDR2 YYREEE (reference sequence). This CDR3 is 16 amino acids long. The CDR3 coding sequence is TGTGCCAGCAGCCCCCCGGGACTAGCGGGCACCGGGGAGCTGTTTTTT. This encodes CASSPPGLAGTGELFF.

This chain uses TRBV11-3 with TRBJ2-3, with TRBD2 matching 8 bases. After removal of 5 bases from V and 3 bases from J, the junction contained 7 bases not matched to a gene. This CDR3 is 15 amino acids long. From germline, CDR1 is SGHNT and CDR2 YENEEA. The CDR3, as DNA: TGTGCCAGCAGCGAAGGACTAGCCGATACAGATACGCAGTATTTT. Its protein product is CASSEGLADTDTQYF.

V gene TRBV9 combines with J gene TRBJ2-3; 15 nucleotides line up with TRBD2. The germline V gene has CDR1 SGDLS and CDR2 YYNGEE. The J segment lost 8 bases and the V segment lost 0 bases, leaving 1 base of the junction unmatched. The CDR3 runs 15 residues. The DNA for the CDR3 is TGTGCCAGCAGCGTAGGGACTAGCGGGGGGGCTACGCAGTATTTT. Translated, it gives CASSVGTSGGATQYF.

The chain is built from TRBV3-1 (or the pseudogene TRBV3-2) and TRBJ1-1, with D unclear. Trimming stripped 4 bases from V and 7 bases from J, with 13 bases between. CDR1 and CDR2 (germline): LGHDT, YNNKEL (reference sequence). CDR3 length equals 13 residues. The CDR3: CASSPSPAVEAFF. The CDR3 region has the DNA TGTGCCAGCAGCCCCAGCCCAGCGGTTGAAGCTTTCTTT.

This sequence joins TRBV7-2 and TRBJ2-1; D possibly corresponds to TRBD2 (6 bases). This CDR3 spans 13 amino acids. Germline loops: CDR1 SGHTA, CDR2 FQGNSA. Trimming cost V 2 bases and J 10 bases, with 12 bases left between them. The CDR3 region is CASSLRQAGEQFF. In DNA, the CDR3 is TGTGCCAGCAGCTTAAGGCAGGCGGGGGAGCAGTTCTTC. The complete variable domain, with remaining parts taken from reference TRBV7-2 and TRBJ2-1, reads GAGVSQSPSNKVTEKGKDVELRCDPISGHTALYWYRQSLGQGLEFLIYFQGNSAPDKSGLPSDRFSAERTGGSVSTLTIQRTQQEDSAVYLCASSLRQAGEQFFGPGTRLTVL.

The rearrangement links TRBV7-8 to TRBJ1-3; D gene ambiguous. The CDR3 length is 14 residues. Trimming removed 5 bases at V and 10 bases at J, with 18 bases between. Germline V gene data show CDR1 as SGHVS and CDR2 as FQNEAQ. CDR3: CASSQTDRRGTIYF. CDR3 DNA sequence: TGTGCCAGCAGCCAGACCGACCGCAGAGGGACCATATATTTT.

This clone was found a few times. The genes are TRBV4-1 and TRBJ2-2, with 10 positions matching TRBD1. The CDR3 is 16 residues long. Germline loops: CDR1 MGHRA, CDR2 YSYEKL. J gave up 7 bases and V 2 bases, and 7 bases lay outside the gene matches. The chain's CDR3 is CASSQTGTGADGELFF. In nucleotides, the CDR3 is TGCGCCAGCAGCCAAACCGGGACAGGGGCGGACGGGGAGCTGTTTTTT.

CDR3 loop: CASSYTMNTGELFF. CDR3 nucleotides: TGTGCCAGCAGCTATACTATGAACACCGGGGAGCTGTTTTTT. J is TRBJ2-2 and V is TRBV28; D is undetermined. Germline CDR1 MDHEN, CDR2 SYDVKM. Trimming took off 6 bases at V and 1 base at J, with 9 bases between the two ends. This CDR3 is 14 amino acids long.